This is a list of T cell receptor beta chains from one sample in a study of cytomegalovirus exposure and HLA in healthy donors. Profiled with immunoSEQ multiplex PCR; TCRdb holds only in-frame clones, not every one. In the table there are some 90,000 clones, 87% of which are singletons. The sample was PBMCs. The receptor set was obtained from a woman aged 25 to 39 in good health and CMV-seronegative. CDR3s include the opening cysteine and the closing phenylalanine or tryptophan. A D gene is named only where the DNA matches it firmly. Clone size is stated in some rows and not others, as once, few, many or a class when expanded.

clone_size: NA; d_call: NA; j_call: TRBJ1-5; v_call: TRBV6-1; cdr3_aa: CASSEGAGSGSLEEPQHF; cdr3_nt: TGTGCCAGCAGTGAAGGGGCAGGGTCTGGGTCATTGGAAGAGCCCCAGCATTTT
clone_size: once; d_call: NA; j_call: TRBJ2-1; v_call: TRBV9; cdr3_aa: CASSGSVGSYNEQFF; cdr3_nt: TGTGCCAGCAGTGGTAGCGTTGGATCCTACAATGAGCAGTTCTTC
clone_size: NA; d_call: NA; j_call: TRBJ1-5; v_call: TRBV10-2; cdr3_aa: CASSKDSPNQPQHF; cdr3_nt: TGCGCCAGCAGTAAGGACAGTCCCAATCAGCCCCAGCATTTT
clone_size: NA; d_call: TRBD1; j_call: TRBJ1-1; v_call: TRBV5-4; cdr3_aa: CASTPTGGAENTEAFF; cdr3_nt: TGTGCCAGCACCCCGACAGGGGGCGCGGAGAACACTGAAGCTTTCTTT
clone_size: NA; d_call: NA; j_call: TRBJ2-1; v_call: TRBV7-3; cdr3_aa: CASSNDYSNEQFF; cdr3_nt: TGTGCCAGCAGCAACGACTATTCCAATGAGCAGTTCTTC
clone_size: NA; d_call: TRBD1; j_call: TRBJ1-2; v_call: TRBV9; cdr3_aa: CASSVADRGGGGYTF; cdr3_nt: TGTGCCAGCAGCGTAGCGGACAGGGGGGGAGGTGGCTACACCTTC
clone_size: NA; d_call: NA; j_call: TRBJ1-2; v_call: TRBV7-9; cdr3_aa: CASSAPEELRGYGYTF; cdr3_nt: TGTGCCAGCAGCGCACCGGAGGAACTCAGAGGGTATGGCTACACCTTC
clone_size: NA; d_call: NA; j_call: TRBJ2-7; v_call: TRBV9; cdr3_aa: CASSPGGYEQYF; cdr3_nt: TGTGCCAGCAGCCCAGGAGGCTACGAGCAGTACTTC
clone_size: NA; d_call: TRBD1; j_call: TRBJ1-3; v_call: TRBV18; cdr3_aa: CASSQPGDRDTRNTIYF; cdr3_nt: TGTGCCAGCTCACAACCCGGGGACAGGGACACCAGAAACACCATATATTTT
clone_size: NA; d_call: TRBD1; j_call: TRBJ1-1; v_call: TRBV29-1; cdr3_aa: CSVDSPDRGNTEAFF; cdr3_nt: TGCAGCGTTGATTCACCGGACAGGGGGAACACTGAAGCTTTCTTT
clone_size: NA; d_call: TRBD2; j_call: TRBJ2-2; v_call: TRBV4-2; cdr3_aa: CASSLLTSGRVLTGELFF; cdr3_nt: TGTGCCAGCAGCCTCCTGACTAGCGGGAGGGTACTCACCGGGGAGCTGTTTTTT
clone_size: NA; d_call: TRBD2; j_call: TRBJ2-5; v_call: TRBV6-6; cdr3_aa: CASSHPWAGEETQYF; cdr3_nt: TGTGCCAGCAGCCACCCCTGGGCGGGAGAGGAGACCCAGTACTTC
clone_size: NA; d_call: NA; j_call: TRBJ1-5; v_call: TRBV7-8; cdr3_aa: CASSLRQAGPYQPQHF; cdr3_nt: TGTGCCAGCAGTTTAAGACAGGCCGGACCTTATCAGCCCCAGCATTTT
clone_size: NA; d_call: TRBD1; j_call: TRBJ2-1; v_call: TRBV7-9; cdr3_aa: CASSFGTGINEQFF; cdr3_nt: TGTGCCAGCAGCTTTGGGACAGGGATTAATGAGCAGTTCTTC
clone_size: few; d_call: TRBD1; j_call: TRBJ2-7; v_call: TRBV9; cdr3_aa: CASSTGTAPYEQYF; cdr3_nt: TGTGCCAGCAGCACCGGGACAGCCCCCTACGAGCAGTACTTC
clone_size: once; d_call: TRBD1; j_call: TRBJ2-3; v_call: TRBV7-2; cdr3_aa: CASSLDSGTGGGTQYF; cdr3_nt: TGTGCCAGCAGCTTAGACTCCGGGACAGGGGGCGGGACGCAGTATTTT
clone_size: NA; d_call: NA; j_call: TRBJ2-4; v_call: TRBV5-1; cdr3_aa: CASSLDPGSGNIQYF; cdr3_nt: TGCGCCAGCAGCTTGGACCCTGGGAGCGGAAACATTCAGTACTTC
clone_size: NA; d_call: NA; j_call: TRBJ2-7; v_call: TRBV5-6; cdr3_aa: CASSLEVQGEQYF; cdr3_nt: TGTGCCAGCAGCTTAGAAGTACAGGGAGAGCAGTACTTC
clone_size: once; d_call: TRBD1; j_call: TRBJ2-3; v_call: TRBV5-1; cdr3_aa: CASSLGFGDRGTDTQYF; cdr3_nt: TGCGCCAGCAGCTTGGGATTTGGGGACAGGGGCACAGATACGCAGTATTTT
clone_size: NA; d_call: NA; j_call: TRBJ2-1; v_call: TRBV7-3; cdr3_aa: CASSLRAAGPSDQFF; cdr3_nt: TGTGCCAGCAGCTTAAGAGCAGCGGGTCCGTCGGATCAGTTCTTC
clone_size: NA; d_call: NA; j_call: TRBJ2-7; v_call: TRBV9; cdr3_aa: CASSVGLDFTYEQYF; cdr3_nt: TGTGCCAGCAGCGTAGGACTGGATTTTACCTACGAGCAGTACTTC
clone_size: NA; d_call: TRBD2; j_call: TRBJ2-7; v_call: TRBV28; cdr3_aa: CASSFTSGRLGEQYF; cdr3_nt: TGTGCCAGCAGTTTCACTAGCGGGAGATTAGGCGAGCAGTACTTC
clone_size: NA; d_call: NA; j_call: TRBJ2-3; v_call: TRBV9; cdr3_aa: CASSVSPRDTQYF; cdr3_nt: TGTGCCAGCAGCGTATCCCCTAGGGATACGCAGTATTTT
clone_size: few; d_call: TRBD1; j_call: TRBJ2-7; v_call: TRBV5-1; cdr3_aa: CASSSGWEDRVYF; cdr3_nt: TGCGCCAGCAGCTCGGGCTGGGAGGACAGGGTGTACTTC